This T cell receptor (beta chain) was sequenced during a study of cytomegalovirus exposure and HLA in healthy donors. At the level of the study: Early released data comprised tens of millions of unique TCRs from HLA-typed donors.

The germline V gene has CDR1 MNHEY and CDR2 SVGAGI. V dropped 5 bases and J dropped 1; count of bases not matched to a gene: 4. CDR3 size: 14 residues. General study points: Some highly shared sequence variants likely arose as a pipeline artifact. It was reported in a later analysis that an Asian-associated ancestry cluster showed fewer N-insertions than the 666-donor mean.

Each donor was healthy, and each was a bone marrow donor. With regard to this clone: Its specificity is unknown.

The study ran its PCR with 60 Vbeta and 13 Jbeta primers. Sequencing was performed with immunoSEQ multiplex PCR; in TCRdb, only in-frame clones are kept and a portion is missing. The sample has just over 200,000 clones, 75% to 90% seen once; the top ten hold around 2.7%. This clonotype was sampled from a woman in her thirties or forties in good health and CMV-seronegative. The rearrangement links TRBV6-5 to TRBJ1-2; the match to TRBD1 covers 7 bases. The sequenced sample was PBMCs. The CDR3 spells CASSKGQNNYGYTF. The CDR3, as DNA: TGTGCCAGCAGTAAGGGACAGAATAACTATGGCTACACCTTC.